One sample yielded the 27 T cell receptor beta chains listed below, sequenced in a study of cytomegalovirus exposure and HLA in healthy donors. Amplification used 60 Vbeta primers and 13 Jbeta primers. Measured with immunoSEQ multiplex PCR; TCRdb has only the in-frame clones, and not every one. The sample comprises 150,000 to 200,000 clones, more than 70% of which are singletons, and about 0.4% rests with the top ten. The sequencing sample was made of PBMCs. These receptors all come from a boy aged 2-15 years in good health and CMV-seronegative.

This sequence joins TRBV10-2 and TRBJ2-7; 7 nucleotides match TRBD2. J lost 7 bases, V lost 0 bases, and 3 bases had no gene match. Germline V gene sequence: CDR1 WSHSY, CDR2 SAAADI. The CDR3 spans 13 residues. The CDR3 spells CASSESGEGEQYF. DNA for the CDR3: TGCGCCAGCAGTGAGTCTGGGGAGGGGGAGCAGTACTTC.

The V and J genes are TRBV7-8 and TRBJ1-1, with unresolved D. Germline CDR1 SGHVS, CDR2 FQNEAQ. V lost 1 base, J lost 0 bases, and 6 bases lay in between. The CDR3 runs 14 residues. This CDR3 reads CASSLGQVNTEAFF. CDR3 in DNA: TGTGCCAGCAGCTTAGGGCAGGTGAACACTGAAGCTTTCTTT.

The chain joins TRBV15 to TRBJ2-1; D perhaps matches TRBD1 (6 bases). Germline CDR1 and CDR2: LNHNV and YYDKDF (reference sequence). V was cut by 1 base and J by 5 bases, with 9 bases left in between. CDR3 length: 14 amino acids. The CDR3 reads CATSRVGADNEQFF. The DNA of the CDR3 is TGTGCCACCAGCAGAGTGGGGGCAGACAATGAGCAGTTCTTC.

V gene TRBV12-5 combines with J gene TRBJ1-2, with D perhaps TRBD1 (6 bases). CDR1 and CDR2 from the germline V gene are LGHNT and FRNRAP. Trimming pared 4 bases from V and 3 bases from J, leaving 18 bases between. The CDR3 runs to 16 residues. In DNA form, the CDR3 reads TGTGCTAGTGGTTCCACCGGGACAAATTTTGACTATGGCTACACCTTC. Protein product: CASGSTGTNFDYGYTF.

The V call is TRBV30, the J call TRBJ2-7, with 8 bases aligning to TRBD2. Germline-derived CDR1 and CDR2 are GTSNPN and SVGIG (reference sequence). The CDR3 sequence is 13 residues long. The V segment lost 2 bases and the J segment 5 bases; nucleotides outside the gene matches: 5. The CDR3 spells CAWSPTSDHEQYF. Here the CDR3 DNA reads TGTGCCTGGAGTCCGACTAGCGACCACGAGCAGTACTTC. Full variable domain (remainder filled in from reference TRBV30 and TRBJ2-7): SQTIHQWPATLVQPVGSPLSLECTVEGTSNPNLYWYRQAAGRGLQLLFYSVGIGQISSEVPQNLSASRPQDRQFILSSKKLLLSDSGFYLCAWSPTSDHEQYFGPGTRLTVT.

This clone was counted once. The genes are TRBV11-3 and TRBJ2-5; 7 bases agree with TRBD1. The CDR3 has 17 amino acids. The V segment lost 4 bases and the J segment 2 bases; nucleotides outside the gene matches: 13. Germline-derived CDR1 and CDR2 are SGHNT and YENEEA. The CDR3 DNA is TGTGCCAGCAGCTCCAACCGGACAGGTCGTATACAAGAGACCCAGTACTTC. Translating it yields CASSSNRTGRIQETQYF.

As DNA, the CDR3 is TGTGCCAGCAGTTTTAGCGGGGTCTCCTACGAGCAGTACTTC. Translated: CASSFSGVSYEQYF. This chain joins TRBV28 and TRBJ2-7; TRBD2 agrees at 8 bases. CDR3 length equals 14 residues. Looked up from germline, CDR1 is MDHEN and CDR2 is SYDVKM. Unmatched junction bases numbered 1, after V lost 3 bases and J lost 0 bases.

The rearrangement links TRBV30 to TRBJ2-7; maybe TRBD2 (6 bases). The CDR3 sequence is 16 residues long. V dropped 1 base and J dropped 0 bases, with 16 bases sitting between them. CDR1 is GTSNPN, CDR2 SVGIG, per germline (reference sequence). In nucleotides, the CDR3 is TGTGCCTGGAGTGATAATCGGGCGGGGATCTCCTACGAGCAGTACTTC. Encoded protein: CAWSDNRAGISYEQYF.

The chain couples TRBV2 to TRBJ1-4, with D possibly being TRBD1 (5 bases). CDR1 and CDR2 from the germline V gene are SNHLY and FYNNEI. CDR3 length: 12 residues. V was trimmed by 6 bases and J by 6 bases, leaving 8 bases between them. CDR3: CASRGLDEKLFF. As DNA, the CDR3 is TGTGCCAGCAGGGGGCTTGATGAAAAACTGTTTTTT.

The V and J genes are TRBV5-1 and TRBJ2-7; D might be TRBD2 (5 bases). V lost 0 bases and J 2 bases, leaving 12 bases between the germline ends. Germline CDR1 reads SGHRS; CDR2 reads YFSETQ. The CDR3 sequence is 15 residues long. As DNA, the CDR3 is TGCGCCAGCAGCTTGGGCCTAGCCACAACCTACGAGCAGTACTTC. This gives the protein CASSLGLATTYEQYF.

The chain couples TRBV4-1 to TRBJ2-1; 7 bases agree with TRBD1. Germline loops: CDR1 MGHRA, CDR2 YSYEKL. V gave up 2 bases and J gave up 0 bases; unmatched junction bases: 16. The CDR3 has 20 residues. The CDR3 DNA follows: TGCGCCAGCAGCCAACCAGAGGGACAGTACCCAATTTACTCCTACAATGAGCAGTTCTTC. This encodes CASSQPEGQYPIYSYNEQFF.

The rearrangement uses TRBV18 and TRBJ1-4; D gene uncertain. Germline V gene lookup returns CDR1 KGHSH and CDR2 LQKENI. This CDR3 has 14 amino acids. The V end was cut by 0 bases, the J end by 4 bases, with 6 bases between. CDR3 DNA sequence: TGTGCCAGCTCACCACCGCAGTTTAATGAAAAACTGTTTTTT. This sequence encodes CASSPPQFNEKLFF.

The chain employs TRBV7-2 and TRBJ1-4; 10 bases are a match to TRBD1. CDR1 and CDR2 from the germline V gene are SGHTA and FQGNSA. The CDR3 sequence is 13 residues long. V lost 6 bases to trimming and J lost 8 bases; unmatched junction nucleotides: 3. CDR3 nucleotides: TGTGCCAGCAGGGGACAGGGGTGGGAAAAACTGTTTTTT. This translates into CASRGQGWEKLFF.

The chain joins TRBV5-6 to TRBJ1-4, with 9 bases fitting TRBD1. Germline V gene data show CDR1 as SGHDT and CDR2 as YYEEEE. V gave up 4 bases and J gave up 6 bases; unmatched junction bases: 10. The CDR3 loop spans 16 amino acids. For the CDR3, the DNA is TGTGCCAGCAGCCCCGGGACAGGGCTTTTCTATGAAAAACTGTTTTTT. Translated: CASSPGTGLFYEKLFF.

The V and J genes are TRBV6-6 and TRBJ1-1, with 8 bases aligning to TRBD1. This CDR3 comprises 15 residues. J lost 4 bases, V lost 5 bases, and 9 bases had no gene match. Germline V gives CDR1 MNHNY, CDR2 SVGAGI (reference sequence). The CDR3 protein is CASSNGQGPSTEAFF. DNA of the CDR3: TGTGCCAGCAGTAACGGACAGGGACCGAGCACTGAAGCTTTCTTT.

V and J are TRBV7-2 and TRBJ2-3, with 12 nucleotides matching TRBD2. Germline CDR1 reads SGHTA; CDR2 reads FQGNSA. This CDR3 contains 17 residues. The ends lost 4 bases at V and 2 bases at J; junction bases unmatched: 7. This CDR3 reads CASSSLAGGGITDTQYF. DNA for the CDR3: TGTGCCAGCAGCTCCCTAGCGGGAGGGGGGATCACAGATACGCAGTATTTT.

This clone was seen just once. The rearrangement joins TRBV27 to TRBJ1-4; D possibly corresponds to TRBD1 (5 bases). Trimming cost V 2 bases and J 4 bases, with 11 bases left between them. Germline CDR1 MNHEY, CDR2 SMNVEV (reference sequence). The CDR3 length is 15 residues. As DNA, the CDR3 is TGTGCCAGCAGTTTAGGGGCAGGGCGTAATGAAAAACTGTTTTTT. Its protein product is CASSLGAGRNEKLFF.

This clone was recorded only once. J is TRBJ2-5 and V is TRBV6-1, with D unclear. The J call may be incorrect, as the DNA end agrees better with TRBJ2-7. There are 12 residues in the CDR3. Looked up from germline, CDR1 is MNHNS and CDR2 is SASEGT. CDR3 protein: CASSESSYEQYF. The CDR3 DNA sequence: TGTGCCAGCAGTGAAAGCTCCTACGAGCAGTACTTC.

The CDR3 nucleotides read TGTGCCAGCAGTGAAGAGGACGGCAGGGCGAACACTGAAGCTTTCTTT. This codes for CASSEEDGRANTEAFF. This chain uses TRBV6-1 with TRBJ1-1, with D possibly TRBD1 on 5 matching bases. With 1 base removed from V and 1 base from J, the gap between germline ends came to 13 bases. The CDR3 consists of 16 residues. Germline CDR1 reads MNHNS; CDR2 reads SASEGT.

This sequence joins TRBV4-2 and TRBJ2-7, with TRBD2 matching over 8 bases. CDR3 length: 14 residues. V shed 4 bases and J 4 bases; nucleotides not matched to a gene: 6. Germline values: CDR1 LGHNA, CDR2 YNFKEQ. The CDR3 loop is CASSPGREGYEQYF. CDR3 bases: TGTGCCAGCAGCCCAGGACGGGAGGGGTACGAGCAGTACTTC.

CDR3 amino acids: CASKRGGLRPGYTF. The CDR3 nucleotides read TGTGCCAGCAAAAGGGGTGGGCTTCGGCCTGGCTACACCTTC. The J gene is TRBJ1-2, the V gene TRBV25-1; tentatively, D is TRBD1 (5 bases). The CDR3 has 14 residues. V lost 7 bases, J lost 7 bases, and 19 bases lay in between. The germline V gene has CDR1 MGHDK and CDR2 SYGVNS.

This clone was found once. The chain has TRBV7-8 and TRBJ2-7; 7 bases map to TRBD2. J lost 3 bases, V lost 3 bases, and 5 bases had no gene match. Germline loops: CDR1 SGHVS, CDR2 FQNEAQ. The CDR3 covers 14 residues. This CDR3 reads CASSFGLVDYEQYF. The CDR3 DNA follows: TGTGCCAGCAGCTTTGGACTAGTAGACTACGAGCAGTACTTC.

As DNA, the CDR3 is TGCGCCAGCAGCTGGAACCAGGGTGATGGCTACACCTTC. The encoded protein is CASSWNQGDGYTF. This chain joins TRBV5-1 and TRBJ1-2; weak D call: TRBD1 (5 bases). V was cut by 3 bases and J by 6 bases, with 12 bases left in between. The CDR3 extends over 13 amino acids. The germline CDR1 and CDR2 sequences are SGHRS and YFSETQ.

The chain joins TRBV28 to TRBJ1-5, with D perhaps TRBD1 (6 bases). Germline CDR1 is MDHEN and CDR2 is SYDVKM. V lost 7 bases to trimming and J lost 6 bases, with 25 bases between them. The CDR3 totals 17 residues. This chain's CDR3 is CASTRLGAQGHGQPQHF. Written as DNA, the CDR3 is TGTGCCAGCACTCGACTGGGGGCCCAAGGGCATGGTCAGCCCCAGCATTTT.

Remarks on this clone: Additional DNA sequences in this sample encode the identical CDR3. The chain links TRBV5-4 to TRBJ2-3; D is uncertain. The length of the CDR3 is 12 residues. Per germline, CDR1 SGHNT and CDR2 YYREEE (reference sequence). Trimming shortened V by 3 bases and J by 0 bases, and 2 bases separated the two germline ends. The CDR3 DNA is TGTGCCAGCAGCTCAAGCACAGATACGCAGTATTTT. Translation: CASSSSTDTQYF.

The chain links TRBV5-6 to TRBJ1-5, with TRBD1 matching over 8 bases. This CDR3 comprises 14 residues. V trimming: 2 bases; J trimming: 4 bases; junction bases outside the gene matches: 2. Per the germline V gene, CDR1 is SGHDT and CDR2 is YYEEEE. The chain's CDR3 is CASSFGTGNQPQHF. The CDR3 DNA sequence: TGTGCCAGCAGCTTCGGGACAGGTAATCAGCCCCAGCATTTT.

The chain has TRBV1 and TRBJ2-3; no DNA check was done on the table's D call, TRBD2. TRBV1 is termed a pseudogene. The CDR3 length is 18 residues. CDR3 region: CTSSHGGGKGRAEDTQYF. For the CDR3, the DNA is TGCACCAGCAGCCATGGGGGGGGAAAGGGGAGGGCCGAGGATACGCAGTATTTT.